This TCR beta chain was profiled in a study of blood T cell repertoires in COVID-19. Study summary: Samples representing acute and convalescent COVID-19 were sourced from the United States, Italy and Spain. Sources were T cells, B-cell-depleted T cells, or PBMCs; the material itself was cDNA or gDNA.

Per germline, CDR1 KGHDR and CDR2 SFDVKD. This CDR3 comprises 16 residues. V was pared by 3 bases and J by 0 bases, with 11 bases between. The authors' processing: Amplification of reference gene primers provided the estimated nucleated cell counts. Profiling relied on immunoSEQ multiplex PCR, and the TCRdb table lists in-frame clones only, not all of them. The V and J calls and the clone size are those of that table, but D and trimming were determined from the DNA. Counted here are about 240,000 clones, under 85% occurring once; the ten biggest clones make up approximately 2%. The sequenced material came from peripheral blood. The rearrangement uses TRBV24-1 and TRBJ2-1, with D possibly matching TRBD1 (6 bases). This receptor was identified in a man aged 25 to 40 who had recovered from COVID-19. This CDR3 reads CATSDPKGDSYNEQFF. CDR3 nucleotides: TGTGCCACCAGTGATCCGAAGGGGGACTCCTACAATGAGCAGTTCTTC.